The clone carrying this TCR beta chain was detected only a few times. This entry comes from a study of T cell changes during pregnancy in multiple sclerosis. In germline, CDR1 is LNHNV, CDR2 YYDKDF (reference sequence). Between the trimmed V and J ends, which lost 4 bases and 4 bases, there was a span of 16 bases. The CDR3 sequence is 15 residues long. The data were produced by immunoSEQ multiplex PCR, yet TCRdb's version contains in-frame clones alone and is incomplete. The table lists some 46,000 clones, about 93% of them singletons, with 0.39% in the top ten. This sequence joins TRBV15 and TRBJ1-2, with D possibly TRBD1 on 6 matching bases. The sample in question was CD4+ T cells from peripheral blood mononuclear cells, obtained after pregnancy. The TCR comes from a female donor with multiple sclerosis, enrolled in a pregnancy study. The CDR3 sequence is CATSMTPQGIYGYTF. CDR3 nucleotide sequence: TGTGCCACCAGCATGACACCACAGGGAATCTATGGCTACACCTTC.